The clone carrying this T cell receptor (beta chain) was picked up a small number of times. This record belongs to a study of blood T cell repertoires in COVID-19. For the study at large: The United States, Italy and Spain supplied acute and convalescent COVID-19 samples. T cells, B-cell-depleted T cells, or PBMCs supplied cDNA or gDNA.

Per the original data handling: How many nucleated cells were present was estimated from reference gene primer amplification. TCRdb keeps only in-frame clones here, not all; method: immunoSEQ multiplex PCR. V, J and clone size derive from that table, while D and trimming were established from the DNA sequence. The sample records around 150,000 clones, around four fifths being singletons. V was trimmed by 3 bases and J by 8 bases, leaving 16 bases between them. The CDR3 runs to 14 residues. Per germline, CDR1 MNHEY and CDR2 SMNVEV (reference sequence). The source material was peripheral blood. V and J are TRBV27 and TRBJ1-2, with D possibly matching TRBD1 (6 bases). This receptor was identified in a man aged 60 to 69 who had recovered from COVID-19. CDR3 protein: CASSFSTGMEGYTF. The CDR3 bases are TGTGCCAGCAGTTTCTCAACAGGGATGGAGGGCTACACCTTC.